The 6 T cell receptor beta chains below were found in one sample sequenced in a study of cytomegalovirus exposure and HLA in healthy donors. The PCR ran on 60 Vbeta and 13 Jbeta primers. Sequenced by immunoSEQ multiplex PCR; TCRdb stores in-frame clones only, minus some. The sample has about 180,000 clones, 82% seen once. What was sequenced was PBMCs. Source of these receptors: a man between 40 and 49 years old in good health and CMV-seronegative.

The V and J genes are TRBV15 and TRBJ2-7, with D possibly TRBD2 on 6 matching bases. CDR3 length: 13 amino acids. Trimming shortened V by 4 bases and J by 1 base, and 8 bases separated the two germline ends. CDR1 is LNHNV and CDR2 is YYDKDF in the germline V gene (reference sequence). The CDR3, as DNA: TGTGCCACCAGCAACCGGGAGTCCTACGAGCAGTACTTC. Translating gives CATSNRESYEQYF.

The V call is TRBV2, the J call TRBJ1-2; D is unclear. The CDR3 has 14 amino acids. The V and J ends lost 4 bases and 0 bases respectively, with 9 bases between them. Germline-derived CDR1 and CDR2 are SNHLY and FYNNEI. The chain's CDR3 is CASSVGRANYGYTF. The DNA for the CDR3 is TGTGCCAGCAGTGTAGGGCGGGCTAACTATGGCTACACCTTC.

V gene TRBV19 combines with J gene TRBJ1-5; 7 bases line up with TRBD1. The CDR3 sequence is 16 residues long. Losses at the gene ends were 8 bases for V and 0 bases for J; bases not matched to a gene: 10. The germline CDR1 and CDR2 sequences are LNHDA and SQIVND (reference sequence). This chain's CDR3 is CASLAGDRNSNQPQHF. The CDR3 DNA reads as TGTGCCAGTCTAGCGGGGGACAGAAATAGCAATCAGCCCCAGCATTTT.

This clone appeared once. The chain carries TRBV19 and TRBJ1-3, with D possibly TRBD1 on 5 matching bases. CDR3 length: 14 amino acids. Trimming left V 7 bases short and J 0 bases short, with 10 bases between. Germline CDR1 LNHDA, CDR2 SQIVND (reference sequence). This CDR3 is CASTPDSSGNTIYF. CDR3 DNA sequence: TGTGCCAGTACCCCAGACAGCTCTGGAAACACCATATATTTT.

J is TRBJ1-1 and V is TRBV7-9, with D tentatively TRBD1 (5 bases). The CDR3 runs 15 residues. Trimming removed 1 base at V and 5 bases at J, with 14 bases between. CDR1 is SEHNR, CDR2 FQNEAQ, per germline (reference sequence). CDR3 region: CASSLDRLIGTEAFF. The CDR3 DNA reads TGTGCCAGCAGCTTAGACAGGTTAATCGGGACTGAAGCTTTCTTT. The full variable domain, its missing parts supplied by reference TRBV7-9 and TRBJ1-1, is DTGVSQNPRHKITKRGQNVTFRCDPISEHNRLYWYRQTLGQGPEFLTYFQNEAQLEKSRLLSDRFSAERPKGSFSTLEIQRTEQGDSAMYLCASSLDRLIGTEAFFGQGTRLTVV.

The chain has TRBV2 and TRBJ1-2; 7 bases are a match to TRBD1. Germline V lookup: CDR1 SNHLY, CDR2 FYNNEI. V gave up 6 bases and J gave up 8 bases; unmatched junction bases: 9. This CDR3 comprises 13 residues. CDR3 amino acids: CASSLGQAEGYTF. For the CDR3, the DNA is TGTGCCAGCAGCCTAGGACAGGCGGAGGGCTACACCTTC. The complete variable domain, with remaining parts taken from reference TRBV2 and TRBJ1-2, reads EPEVTQTPSHQVTQMGQEVILRCVPISNHLYFYWYRQILGQKVEFLVSFYNNEISEKSEIFDDQFSVERPDGSNFTLKIRSTKLEDSAMYFCASSLGQAEGYTFGSGTRLTVV.